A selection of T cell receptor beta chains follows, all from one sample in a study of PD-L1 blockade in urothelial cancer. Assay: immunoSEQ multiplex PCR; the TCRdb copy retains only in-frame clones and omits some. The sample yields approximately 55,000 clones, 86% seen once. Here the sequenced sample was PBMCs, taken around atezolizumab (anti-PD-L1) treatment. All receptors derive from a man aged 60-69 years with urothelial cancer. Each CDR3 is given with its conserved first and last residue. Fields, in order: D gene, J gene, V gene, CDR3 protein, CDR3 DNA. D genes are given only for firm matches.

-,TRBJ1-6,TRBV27,CASRITGQSSSPLHF,TGTGCCAGCAGAATAACGGGACAAAGTAGTTCACCCCTCCACTTT
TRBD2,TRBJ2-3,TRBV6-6,CASSDGLAAGTDTQYF,TGTGCCAGCAGCGACGGACTAGCGGCGGGGACAGATACGCAGTATTTT
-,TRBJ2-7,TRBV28,CASSLSQLQTYEQYF,TGTGCCAGCAGTTTATCACAGCTTCAAACCTACGAGCAGTACTTC
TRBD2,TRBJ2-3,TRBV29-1,CSVDVAGGTQYF,TGCAGCGTTGATGTTGCGGGAGGTACGCAGTATTTT
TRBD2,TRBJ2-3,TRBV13,CASRATSGSTDTQYF,TGTGCCAGCAGAGCGACTAGCGGGAGTACAGATACGCAGTATTTT
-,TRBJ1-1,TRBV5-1,CASSLPGIKAFF,TGCGCCAGCAGCCTACCAGGGATCAAAGCTTTCTTT
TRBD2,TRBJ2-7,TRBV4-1,CASTRTTSGTGEQYF,TGCGCCAGCACCCGGACGACTAGCGGGACGGGAGAGCAGTACTTC
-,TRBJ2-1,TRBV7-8,CASTLPQSPAEQFF,TGTGCCAGCACTCTTCCACAGTCCCCCGCGGAGCAGTTCTTC
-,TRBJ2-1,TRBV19,CASSPGGTSNEQFF,TGTGCCAGTAGCCCGGGTGGAACATCCAATGAGCAGTTCTTC
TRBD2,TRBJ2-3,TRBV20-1,CSARAGLAMNF,TGCAGTGCTAGAGCCGGACTAGCGATGAATTTT
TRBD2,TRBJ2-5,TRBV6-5,CASSPLAGAQTQYF,TGTGCCAGCAGCCCTCTAGCGGGTGCCCAGACCCAGTACTTC
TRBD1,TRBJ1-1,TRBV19,CASSMDRVATEAFF,TGTGCCAGTAGTATGGACAGGGTTGCCACTGAAGCTTTCTTT
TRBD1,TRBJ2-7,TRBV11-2,CASSSTGTGAYEQYF,TGTGCCAGCAGCTCGACCGGGACAGGGGCCTACGAGCAGTACTTC
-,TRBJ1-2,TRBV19,CASRLSGQYRINYGYTF,TGTGCCAGTAGGTTGTCCGGCCAATACAGGATCAACTATGGCTACACCTTC
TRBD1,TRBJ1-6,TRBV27,CASSSLSGTGGSPLHF,TGTGCCAGCAGTTCATTATCCGGGACAGGGGGATCACCCCTCCACTTT
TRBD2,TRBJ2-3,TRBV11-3,CASSLGGGFTDTQYF,TGTGCCAGCAGCTTAGGGGGGGGGTTCACAGATACGCAGTATTTT
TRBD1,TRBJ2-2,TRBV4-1,CASSQDPDRANTGELFF,TGCGCCAGCAGCCAAGATCCGGACAGGGCGAACACCGGGGAGCTGTTTTTT
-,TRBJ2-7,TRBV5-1,CASSLEDGRGGEQYF,TGCGCCAGCAGCTTGGAGGACGGGAGAGGAGGCGAGCAGTACTTC
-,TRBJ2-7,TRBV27,CASSDITRAYEQYF,TGTGCCAGCAGTGACATAACTAGAGCGTACGAGCAGTACTTC
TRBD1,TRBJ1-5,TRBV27,CASSLLGQGGNQPQHF,TGTGCCAGCAGTTTATTGGGACAGGGGGGTAATCAGCCCCAGCATTTT
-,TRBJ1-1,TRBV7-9,CASSKTWNSFF,TGTGCCAGCAGCAAGACTTGGAATTCTTTCTTT
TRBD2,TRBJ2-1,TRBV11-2,CASSPRLAGVRNEQFF,TGTGCCAGCAGCCCCCGACTAGCGGGAGTTAGGAATGAGCAGTTCTTC
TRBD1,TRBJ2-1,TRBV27,CASQRGQSSYNEQFF,TGTGCCAGCCAAAGGGGGCAGAGCTCCTACAATGAGCAGTTCTTC